These T cell receptor beta chains were read from a single sample in a study of cytomegalovirus exposure and HLA in healthy donors. The repertoire was sequenced with immunoSEQ multiplex PCR; TCRdb's copy has only in-frame clones and lacks some. The data hold 150,000 to 200,000 clones, with under 85% observed a single time. Material: PBMCs. The source of these receptors is a woman aged 30 to 39 in good health and CMV-seronegative. CDR3s include the opening cysteine and the closing phenylalanine or tryptophan. D genes are given only for firm matches. Rows give clone size only sometimes, using once, few, many, or a class for an expanded clone.

D | J | V | size | DNA | CDR3
TRBD2 | TRBJ2-1 | TRBV25-1 | . | TGTGCCAGCAGTGGTTCGGGACTAGCGGGGTACAATGAGCAGTTCTTC | CASSGSGLAGYNEQFF
. | TRBJ1-5 | TRBV9 | . | TGTGCCAGCAGCGTTTCAGGGGACCTCAATCAGCCCCAGCATTTT | CASSVSGDLNQPQHF
TRBD1 | TRBJ1-2 | TRBV29-1 | . | TGCAGCGTTGAATCGGGACAGGGGGACTATGGCTACACCTTC | CSVESGQGDYGYTF
. | TRBJ1-2 | TRBV15 | . | TGTGCCACCAGCAGAGATCGAGCTAACTATGGCTACACCTTC | CATSRDRANYGYTF
. | TRBJ1-4 | TRBV6-1 | . | TGTGCCAGCAGCTTAGGGGGGGTTGGGGAAAAACTGTTTTTT | CASSLGGVGEKLFF
TRBD2 | TRBJ2-2 | TRBV5-1 | . | TGCGCCAGCATGTCAAGCGGGGCCACCGGGGAGCTGTTTTTT | CASMSSGATGELFF
. | TRBJ1-1 | TRBV7-9 | . | TGTGCCAGCAGCATGATCGCGGGAGAAGCTTTCTTT | CASSMIAGEAFF
. | TRBJ2-7 | TRBV27 | once | TGTGCCAGCAGTTTAGGACAGCCCTACGAGCAGTACTTC | CASSLGQPYEQYF
TRBD1 | TRBJ1-1 | TRBV19 | . | TGTGCCAGTAGTGCCCGACAGGGGATTTTGGCTGAAGCTTTCTTT | CASSARQGILAEAFF
. | TRBJ2-4 | TRBV29-1 | . | TGCAGCGTTGAAGTTGGCCAGGGTAAAAACATTCAGTACTTC | CSVEVGQGKNIQYF
. | TRBJ1-1 | TRBV2 | . | TGTGCCAGCAGTGGTACTAGGGGGTTCACTGAAGCTTTCTTT | CASSGTRGFTEAFF
TRBD1 | TRBJ2-6 | TRBV28 | . | TGTGCCAGCAGTCCAGGGGGTGGGCTGTCTGGGGCCAACGGCCTGACTTTC | CASSPGGGLSGANGLTF
. | TRBJ1-4 | TRBV5-1 | . | TGCGCCAGCAGCTTGGCCAAGCCAGGATTGGTCTTGGGTGAAAAACTGTTTTTT | CASSLAKPGLVLGEKLFF
. | TRBJ2-5 | TRBV5-4 | . | TGTGCCAGCAAGGACAGAGACCTGAGAGCTGAGTACTTC | CASKDRDLRAEYF
. | TRBJ2-7 | TRBV7-2 | few | TGTGCCAGCAGCTCCGGGGGTGGCTACGAGCAGTACTTC | CASSSGGGYEQYF
. | TRBJ1-5 | TRBV20-1 | . | TGCAGTGCTGGGGTGGGGGGGCCCCAGCATTTT | CSAGVGGPQHF
. | TRBJ1-5 | TRBV2 | . | TGTGCCAGCGAAGGGCTCGGGGGTCAGCCCCAGCATTTT | CASEGLGGQPQHF
TRBD1 | TRBJ1-2 | TRBV19 | . | TGTGCCAGCTCAATAAACAGGGGCGGCTACACCTTC | CASSINRGGYTF
. | TRBJ1-1 | TRBV7-9 | . | TGTGCCAGCAGCCTACCCGATAGGAACACTGAAGCTTTCTTT | CASSLPDRNTEAFF
TRBD1 | TRBJ1-5 | TRBV19 | once | TGTGCCAGTAGTGTCTACGGGACAGGAGGGAGTCAGCCCCAGCATTTT | CASSVYGTGGSQPQHF
TRBD1 | TRBJ1-1 | TRBV2 | . | TGTGCCAGCGTTGGGACAGGGAACACTGAAGCTTTCTTT | CASVGTGNTEAFF
TRBD2 | TRBJ2-5 | TRBV7-9 | once | TGTGCCAGCAGCCCTCGTGGTGCGGGGGGGACTAAAGAGACCCAGTACTTC | CASSPRGAGGTKETQYF
TRBD2 | TRBJ2-1 | TRBV29-1 | . | TGCAGCGTTGTGGGGACTAGAGGAGCTACTGAGCAGTTCTTC | CSVVGTRGATEQFF